A selection of T cell receptor beta chains follows, all from one sample in a study of blood T cell repertoires in COVID-19. Sequencing used immunoSEQ multiplex PCR; TCRdb keeps in-frame clones, though not all of them. The sample carries around 200,000 clones, over 80% recorded once. The sample was peripheral blood. Source of these receptors: a human donor in a cohort sampled during active COVID-19. Each CDR3 is given with its conserved first and last residue. A D gene is named only where the DNA matches it firmly. Rows may omit the clone size; those that give it use once, few, many or a size class.

v_call	j_call	clone_size	d_call	cdr3_length	cdr3_aa	cdr3_nt
TRBV14	TRBJ2-4	NA	TRBD1	19	CASTSRGQGVDSAKNIQYF	TGTGCCAGCACCTCAAGAGGGCAGGGGGTTGATTCAGCCAAAAACATTCAGTACTTC
TRBV25-1	TRBJ2-5	NA	NA	11	CASRIGETQYF	TGTGCCAGCAGGATCGGGGAGACCCAGTACTTC
TRBV30	TRBJ1-2	NA	NA	13	CAWSVLTNYGYTF	TGTGCCTGGAGTGTACTAACTAACTATGGCTACACCTTC
TRBV2	TRBJ1-6	NA	NA	15	CARGPRQRPDSPLHF	TGTGCCAGGGGCCCTCGACAGCGACCGGATTCACCCCTCCACTTT
TRBV30	TRBJ2-7	NA	TRBD1	16	CAWSRPPRTGVYEQYF	TGTGCCTGGAGTCGGCCTCCCCGGACAGGAGTTTACGAGCAGTACTTC
TRBV27	TRBJ2-3	NA	NA	15	CASQYRGPITDTQYF	TGTGCCAGCCAGTATCGCGGTCCTATCACAGATACGCAGTATTTT
TRBV6-4	TRBJ2-7	NA	NA	12	CASSALSYEQYF	TGTGCCAGCAGTGCCCTTAGCTACGAGCAGTACTTC
TRBV18	TRBJ2-1	NA	TRBD1	16	CASSPYVQGAYNEQFF	TGTGCCAGCTCACCTTACGTCCAGGGGGCTTACAATGAGCAGTTCTTC
TRBV27	TRBJ1-4	once	TRBD1	14	CASRAGTGVAKLFF	TGTGCCAGCAGAGCCGGGACAGGGGTTGCAAAACTGTTTTTT
TRBV20-1	TRBJ2-3	NA	NA	11	CSASIAIPQYF	TGCAGTGCTAGCATAGCGATTCCGCAGTATTTT
TRBV7-3	TRBJ2-5	NA	NA	15	CASSLNSNREETQYF	TGTGCCAGCAGCTTAAATTCGAACAGGGAAGAGACCCAGTACTTC
TRBV29-1	TRBJ2-7	NA	TRBD2	13	CSVVRTSLNEQYF	TGCAGCGTTGTTAGGACTAGCTTAAACGAGCAGTACTTC
TRBV27	TRBJ2-3	many	NA	12	CASSPREDTQYF	TGTGCCAGCAGCCCCCGGGAGGATACGCAGTATTTT
TRBV27	TRBJ1-1	NA	NA	12	CASSQTGTEAFF	TGTGCCAGCAGTCAAACAGGAACTGAAGCTTTCTTT
TRBV9	TRBJ2-7	NA	NA	14	CASSETGYSYEQYF	TGTGCCAGCAGCGAGACAGGCTACTCCTACGAGCAGTACTTC
TRBV5-6	TRBJ1-5	NA	TRBD1	15	CASSSGTGRNQPQHF	TGTGCCAGCAGCAGCGGGACAGGGCGGAATCAGCCCCAGCATTTT
TRBV19	TRBJ1-1	NA	NA	15	CASSIVPGMWTEAFF	TGTGCCAGTAGTATAGTACCGGGGATGTGGACTGAAGCTTTCTTT
TRBV15	TRBJ1-2	NA	NA	15	CATSRDRTTPDGYTF	TGTGCCACCAGCAGAGATAGGACAACCCCTGACGGCTACACCTTC
TRBV27	TRBJ2-7	NA	NA	14	CASSSSAATYEQYF	TGTGCCAGCAGTTCATCGGCGGCCACCTACGAGCAGTACTTC
TRBV5-8	TRBJ2-6	NA	NA	17	CASSLGRGSSGANVLTF	TGTGCCAGCAGCTTGGGAAGGGGGAGCTCTGGGGCCAACGTCCTGACTTTC
TRBV6-5	TRBJ2-7	NA	TRBD2	14	CASWSGRSYYEQYF	TGTGCCAGTTGGAGCGGGAGGAGTTACTACGAGCAGTACTTC
TRBV28	TRBJ2-3	few	NA	14	CASSFPGEADTQYF	TGTGCCAGCAGTTTCCCGGGAGAGGCAGATACGCAGTATTTT
TRBV7-9	TRBJ1-2	NA	TRBD1	14	CASSLTGGVYGYTF	TGTGCCAGCAGCTTGACAGGGGGGGTCTATGGCTACACCTTC
TRBV7-2	TRBJ1-4	NA	NA	16	CASSPKGGPTPGKLFF	TGTGCCAGCAGCCCCAAGGGAGGACCCACCCCTGGAAAACTGTTTTTT
TRBV29-1	TRBJ2-7	NA	TRBD2	13	CSALGLADREQYF	TGCAGCGCCCTGGGACTAGCGGATCGCGAGCAGTACTTC
TRBV28	TRBJ2-7	few	TRBD1	14	CASSSGTGFYEQYF	TGTGCCAGCAGCTCCGGGACAGGGTTCTACGAGCAGTACTTC
TRBV6-4	TRBJ1-5	once	TRBD1	16	CASSKQGAPFNQPQHF	TGTGCCAGCAGTAAGCAGGGGGCTCCGTTCAATCAGCCCCAGCATTTT
TRBV18	TRBJ1-4	NA	NA	14	CASSPLGVGEKLFF	TGTGCCAGCTCACCACTGGGAGTAGGGGAAAAACTGTTTTTT
TRBV3-1/TRBV3-2	TRBJ1-6	few	NA	15	CASSQVNAGNSPLHF	TGTGCCAGCAGCCAAGTAAACGCCGGGAATTCACCCCTCCACTTT
TRBV5-1	TRBJ1-1	NA	TRBD1	15	CASSPSGQGPTEAFF	TGCGCCAGCAGCCCCTCGGGACAGGGGCCCACTGAAGCTTTCTTT
TRBV6-5	TRBJ1-4	NA	NA	14	CASSFQGRGEKLFF	TGTGCCAGCAGTTTTCAGGGGAGGGGTGAAAAACTGTTTTTT
TRBV27	TRBJ2-1	few	TRBD2	16	CASSPRVAGGLNEQFF	TGTGCCAGCAGTCCGAGGGTCGCGGGAGGGCTCAATGAGCAGTTCTTC
TRBV7-2	TRBJ2-3	NA	TRBD2	17	CASSPGRLAGESDTQYF	TGTGCCAGCAGCCCCGGCCGACTAGCGGGAGAATCAGATACGCAGTATTTT
TRBV5-4	TRBJ2-3	NA	NA	15	CASSLAAGTVNTQYF	TGTGCCAGCAGCTTGGCCGCGGGGACAGTGAATACGCAGTATTTT
TRBV11-1	TRBJ2-7	once	TRBD2	16	CASSTPGTSGRQEQYF	TGTGCCAGCAGCACACCGGGGACTAGCGGGAGGCAAGAGCAGTACTTC
TRBV5-4	TRBJ2-5	NA	TRBD2	16	CASSPGLAGDAETQYF	TGTGCCAGCAGCCCGGGACTAGCGGGAGACGCAGAGACCCAGTACTTC
TRBV18	TRBJ1-2	NA	TRBD1	13	CASSPDREYGYTF	TGTGCCAGCTCACCGGACAGGGAATATGGCTACACCTTC
TRBV5-4	TRBJ2-1	NA	TRBD2	17	CASSRGLAGGLYNEQFF	TGTGCCAGCAGCCGGGGGCTAGCGGGAGGGTTATACAATGAGCAGTTCTTC
TRBV28	TRBJ2-2	once	NA	15	CASSPGLVNTGELFF	TGTGCCAGCAGTCCGGGACTTGTGAACACCGGGGAGCTGTTTTTT
TRBV28	TRBJ2-3	NA	NA	14	CASDLGGTTDTQYF	TGTGCCAGCGATTTGGGGGGTACCACAGATACGCAGTATTTT
TRBV28	TRBJ2-7	NA	TRBD1	16	CASSSDGTGPPYEQYF	TGTGCCAGCAGTTCTGACGGGACAGGGCCTCCCTACGAGCAGTACTTC